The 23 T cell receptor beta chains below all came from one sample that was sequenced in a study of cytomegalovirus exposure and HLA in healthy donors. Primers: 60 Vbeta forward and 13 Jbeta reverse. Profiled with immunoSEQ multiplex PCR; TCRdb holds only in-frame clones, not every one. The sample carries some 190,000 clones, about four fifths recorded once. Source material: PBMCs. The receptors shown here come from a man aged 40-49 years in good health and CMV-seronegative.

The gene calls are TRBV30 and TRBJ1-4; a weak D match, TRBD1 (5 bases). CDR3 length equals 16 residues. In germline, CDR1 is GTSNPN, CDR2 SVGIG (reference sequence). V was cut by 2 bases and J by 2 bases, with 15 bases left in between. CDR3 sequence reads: CAWSYTRGGTNEKLFF. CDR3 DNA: TGTGCCTGGAGTTATACGCGGGGGGGGACTAATGAAAAACTGTTTTTT.

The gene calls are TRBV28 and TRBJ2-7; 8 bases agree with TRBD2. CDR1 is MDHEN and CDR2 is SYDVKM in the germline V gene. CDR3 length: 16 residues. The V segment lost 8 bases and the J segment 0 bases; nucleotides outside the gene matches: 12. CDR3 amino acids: CASLAGGGLSSYEQYF. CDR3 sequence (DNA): TGTGCCAGCTTGGCCGGGGGGGGCCTTAGCTCCTACGAGCAGTACTTC.

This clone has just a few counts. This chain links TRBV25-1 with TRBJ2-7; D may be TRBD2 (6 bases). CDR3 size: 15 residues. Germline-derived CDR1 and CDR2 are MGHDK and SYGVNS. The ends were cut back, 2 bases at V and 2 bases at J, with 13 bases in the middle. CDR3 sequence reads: CASSEPGRGAYEQYF. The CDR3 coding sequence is TGTGCCAGCAGTGAACCTGGGCGGGGAGCCTACGAGCAGTACTTC.

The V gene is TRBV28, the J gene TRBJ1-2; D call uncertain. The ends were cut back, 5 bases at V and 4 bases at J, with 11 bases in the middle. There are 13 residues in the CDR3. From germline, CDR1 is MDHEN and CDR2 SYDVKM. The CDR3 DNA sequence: TGTGCCAGCAGTCCCCAGGCTACCTATGGCTACACCTTC. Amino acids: CASSPQATYGYTF.

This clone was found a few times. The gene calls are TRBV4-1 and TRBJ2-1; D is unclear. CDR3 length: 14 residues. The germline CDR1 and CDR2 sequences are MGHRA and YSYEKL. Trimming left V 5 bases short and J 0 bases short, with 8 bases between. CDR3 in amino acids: CASSEPPSYNEQFF. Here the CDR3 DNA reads TGCGCCAGCAGCGAGCCCCCCTCCTACAATGAGCAGTTCTTC.

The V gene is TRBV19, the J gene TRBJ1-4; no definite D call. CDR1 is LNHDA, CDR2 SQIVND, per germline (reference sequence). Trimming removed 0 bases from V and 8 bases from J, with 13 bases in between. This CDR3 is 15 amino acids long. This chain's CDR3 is CASSIDNTGGEKLFF. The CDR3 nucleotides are TGTGCCAGTAGTATAGATAATACGGGAGGAGAAAAACTGTTTTTT.

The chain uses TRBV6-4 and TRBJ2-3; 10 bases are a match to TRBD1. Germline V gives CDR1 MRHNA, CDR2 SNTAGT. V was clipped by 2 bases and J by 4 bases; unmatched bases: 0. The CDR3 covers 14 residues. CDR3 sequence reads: CASSDGQGADTQYF. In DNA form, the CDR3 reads TGTGCCAGCAGTGACGGACAGGGGGCAGATACGCAGTATTTT.

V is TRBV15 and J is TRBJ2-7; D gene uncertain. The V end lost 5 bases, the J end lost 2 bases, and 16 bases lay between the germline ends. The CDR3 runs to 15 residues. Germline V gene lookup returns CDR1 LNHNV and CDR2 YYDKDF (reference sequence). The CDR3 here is CATSPRASSAYEQYF. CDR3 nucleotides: TGTGCCACCAGCCCCCGAGCCTCGAGCGCCTACGAGCAGTACTTC.

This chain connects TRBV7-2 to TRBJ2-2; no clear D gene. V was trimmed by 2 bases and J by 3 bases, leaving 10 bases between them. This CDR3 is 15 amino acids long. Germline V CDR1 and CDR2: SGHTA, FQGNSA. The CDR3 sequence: CASSLTQVDTGELFF. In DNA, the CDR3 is TGTGCCAGCAGCTTAACTCAGGTGGACACCGGGGAGCTGTTTTTT.

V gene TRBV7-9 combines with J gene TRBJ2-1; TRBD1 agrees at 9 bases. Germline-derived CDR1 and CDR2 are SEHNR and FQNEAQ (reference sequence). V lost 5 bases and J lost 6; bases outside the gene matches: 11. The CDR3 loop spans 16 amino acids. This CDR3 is CASSVTGTGSGNEQFF. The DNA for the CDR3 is TGTGCCAGCAGCGTGACCGGGACAGGGAGTGGCAATGAGCAGTTCTTC.

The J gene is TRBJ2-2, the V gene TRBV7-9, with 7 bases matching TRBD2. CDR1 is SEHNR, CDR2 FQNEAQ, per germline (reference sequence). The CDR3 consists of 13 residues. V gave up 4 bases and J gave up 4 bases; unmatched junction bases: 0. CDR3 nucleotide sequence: TGTGCCAGCAGCTCGGGGGGCACCGGGGAGCTGTTTTTT. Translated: CASSSGGTGELFF.

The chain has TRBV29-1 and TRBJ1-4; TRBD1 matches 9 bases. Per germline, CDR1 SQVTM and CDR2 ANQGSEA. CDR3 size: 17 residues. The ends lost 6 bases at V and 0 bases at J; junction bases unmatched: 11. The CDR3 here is CSVSTPGQGATNEKLFF. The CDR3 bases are TGCAGCGTCTCTACCCCGGGACAGGGTGCAACTAATGAAAAACTGTTTTTT.

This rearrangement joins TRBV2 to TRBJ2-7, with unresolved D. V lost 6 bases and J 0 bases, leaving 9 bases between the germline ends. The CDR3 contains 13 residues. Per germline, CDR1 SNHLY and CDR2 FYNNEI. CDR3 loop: CASRISFSYEQYF. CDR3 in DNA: TGTGCCAGCAGAATTAGCTTCTCCTACGAGCAGTACTTC.

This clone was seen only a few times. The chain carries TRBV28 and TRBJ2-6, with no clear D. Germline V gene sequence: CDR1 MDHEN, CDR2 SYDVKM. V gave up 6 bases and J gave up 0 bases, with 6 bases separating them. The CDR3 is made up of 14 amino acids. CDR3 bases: TGTGCCAGCAGACAGTTCTCTGGGGCCAACGTCCTGACTTTC. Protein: CASRQFSGANVLTF.

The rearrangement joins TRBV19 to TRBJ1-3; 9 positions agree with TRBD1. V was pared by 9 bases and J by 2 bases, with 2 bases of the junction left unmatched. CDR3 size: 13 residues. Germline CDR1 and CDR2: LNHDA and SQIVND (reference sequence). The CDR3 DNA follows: TGTGCCAGCAGGACAGGGGCTGGAAACACCATATATTTT. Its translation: CASRTGAGNTIYF.

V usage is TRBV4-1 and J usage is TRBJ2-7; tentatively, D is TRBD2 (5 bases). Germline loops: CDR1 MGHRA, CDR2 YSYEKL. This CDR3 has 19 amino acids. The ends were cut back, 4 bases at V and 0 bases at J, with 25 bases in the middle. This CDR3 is CASSPSRDGKRSASYEQYF. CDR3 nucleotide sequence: TGCGCCAGCAGCCCTTCCCGAGACGGAAAGCGGTCCGCCTCCTACGAGCAGTACTTC.

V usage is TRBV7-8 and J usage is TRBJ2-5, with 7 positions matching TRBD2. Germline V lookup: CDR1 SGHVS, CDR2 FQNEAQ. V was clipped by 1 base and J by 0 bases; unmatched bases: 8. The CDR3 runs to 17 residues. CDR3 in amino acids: CASSLGRPSGDQETQYF. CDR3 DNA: TGTGCCAGCAGCTTAGGTCGCCCTAGCGGAGACCAAGAGACCCAGTACTTC.

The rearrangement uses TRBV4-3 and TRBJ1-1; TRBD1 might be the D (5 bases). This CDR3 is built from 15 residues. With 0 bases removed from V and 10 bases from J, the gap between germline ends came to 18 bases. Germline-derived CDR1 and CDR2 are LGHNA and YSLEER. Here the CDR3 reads CASSQDNGGAAGAFF. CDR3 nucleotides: TGCGCCAGCAGCCAAGATAACGGCGGGGCTGCAGGAGCTTTCTTT.

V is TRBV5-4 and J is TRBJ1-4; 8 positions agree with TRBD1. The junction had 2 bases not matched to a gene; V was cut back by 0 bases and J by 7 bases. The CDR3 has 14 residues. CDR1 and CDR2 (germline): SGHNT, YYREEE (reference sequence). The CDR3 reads CASSLAGTGEKLFF. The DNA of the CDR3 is TGTGCCAGCAGCTTGGCCGGGACAGGTGAAAAACTGTTTTTT.

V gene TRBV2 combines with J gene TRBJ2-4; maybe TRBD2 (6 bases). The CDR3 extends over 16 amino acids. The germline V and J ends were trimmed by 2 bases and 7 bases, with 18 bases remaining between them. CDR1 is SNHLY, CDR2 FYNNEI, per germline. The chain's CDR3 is CASSELWEVGRNIQYF. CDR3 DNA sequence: TGTGCCAGCAGTGAACTCTGGGAGGTAGGGAGGAACATTCAGTACTTC.

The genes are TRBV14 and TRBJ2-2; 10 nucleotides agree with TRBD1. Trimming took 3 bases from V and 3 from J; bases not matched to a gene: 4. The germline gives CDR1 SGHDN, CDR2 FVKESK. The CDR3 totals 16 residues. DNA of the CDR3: TGTGCCAGCAGCCACTGGGACAGGGGTTACACCGGGGAGCTGTTTTTT. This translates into CASSHWDRGYTGELFF. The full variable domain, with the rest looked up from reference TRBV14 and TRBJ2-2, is EAGVTQFPSHSVIEKGQTVTLRCDPISGHDNLYWYRRVMGKEIKFLLHFVKESKQDESGMPNNRFLAERTGGTYSTLKVQPAELEDSGVYFCASSHWDRGYTGELFFGEGSRLTVL.

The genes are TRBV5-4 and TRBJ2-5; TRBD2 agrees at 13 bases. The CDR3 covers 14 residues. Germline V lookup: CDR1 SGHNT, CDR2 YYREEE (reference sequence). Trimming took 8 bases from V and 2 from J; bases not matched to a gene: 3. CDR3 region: CASGLAGVQETQYF. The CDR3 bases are TGTGCCAGTGGACTAGCGGGGGTACAAGAGACCCAGTACTTC.

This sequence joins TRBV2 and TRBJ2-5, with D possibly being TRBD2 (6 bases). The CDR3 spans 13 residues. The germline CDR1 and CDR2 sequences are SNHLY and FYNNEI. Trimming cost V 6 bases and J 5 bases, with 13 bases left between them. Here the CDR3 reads CASSFRAGETQYF. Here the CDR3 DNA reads TGTGCCAGCAGCTTTCGGGCGGGGGAGACCCAGTACTTC.